These T cell receptor beta chains were read from a single sample in a study of blood T cell repertoires in COVID-19. Measured with immunoSEQ multiplex PCR; TCRdb has only the in-frame clones, and not every one. The table records around 50,000 clones, approximately 90% of them present only once. The source material was peripheral blood. The source is a woman aged 55-69 years with COVID-19, enrolled during active disease. Each CDR3 is given with its conserved first and last residue. The order of the fields is D gene, clone size, J gene, V gene, CDR3 DNA, CDR3 protein. A D gene is named only where the DNA matches it firmly. For some rows the clone size is stated as once, few or many, or as a class when expanded; others skip it.

d_gene: TRBD1
abundance: .
j_gene: TRBJ2-7
v_gene: TRBV3-1/TRBV3-2
CDR3nt: TGTGCCAGCCGAAGACAGGGGACCTACGAGCAGTACTTC
CDR3aa: CASRRQGTYEQYF

d_gene: .
abundance: .
j_gene: TRBJ1-4
v_gene: TRBV6-5
CDR3nt: TGTGCCAGCAGTACCTTGACAGGCTATAATGAAAAACTGTTTTTT
CDR3aa: CASSTLTGYNEKLFF

d_gene: TRBD1
abundance: few
j_gene: TRBJ2-7
v_gene: TRBV6-5
CDR3nt: TGTGCCAGCACCAGGGACAGGTCAGGCTACGAGCAGTACTTC
CDR3aa: CASTRDRSGYEQYF

d_gene: .
abundance: .
j_gene: TRBJ2-7
v_gene: TRBV5-1
CDR3nt: TGCGCCAGCAGCAAAGACATCTCCTACGAGCAGTACTTC
CDR3aa: CASSKDISYEQYF

d_gene: TRBD1
abundance: .
j_gene: TRBJ1-2
v_gene: TRBV19
CDR3nt: TGTGCCAGTAGTATACAAGGGACAGGGGGCGTCTATGGCTACACCTTC
CDR3aa: CASSIQGTGGVYGYTF

d_gene: TRBD1
abundance: few
j_gene: TRBJ2-5
v_gene: TRBV11-3
CDR3nt: TGTGCCAGCAGCTTAAGTAGAGGGGGCGGCGAGACCCAGTACTTC
CDR3aa: CASSLSRGGGETQYF

d_gene: .
abundance: .
j_gene: TRBJ1-4
v_gene: TRBV28
CDR3nt: TGTGCCAGCAGTTTATTCTATTCCCCCGATGAAAAACTGTTTTTT
CDR3aa: CASSLFYSPDEKLFF

d_gene: TRBD2
abundance: few
j_gene: TRBJ2-7
v_gene: TRBV15
CDR3nt: TGTGCCACCAGCAGAGGGACTAGCAGAGGTTACGAGCAGTACTTC
CDR3aa: CATSRGTSRGYEQYF

d_gene: TRBD1
abundance: medium-sized
j_gene: TRBJ1-5
v_gene: TRBV19
CDR3nt: TGTGCCAGTATGACCCCGGGACAGGGTACCCAGCCCCAGCATTTT
CDR3aa: CASMTPGQGTQPQHF

d_gene: .
abundance: .
j_gene: TRBJ2-7
v_gene: TRBV19
CDR3nt: TGTGCCAGTAGTTTGGGGGGTTCCTACGAGCAGTACTTC
CDR3aa: CASSLGGSYEQYF

d_gene: .
abundance: .
j_gene: TRBJ2-1
v_gene: TRBV2
CDR3nt: TGTGCCAGCAGTGTCTGGGGAGAGCTGGGTGAGCAGTTCTTC
CDR3aa: CASSVWGELGEQFF

d_gene: TRBD1
abundance: once
j_gene: TRBJ1-5
v_gene: TRBV28
CDR3nt: TGTGCCAGTCGGACAGGAAGCAATCAGCCCCAGCATTTT
CDR3aa: CASRTGSNQPQHF

d_gene: .
abundance: .
j_gene: TRBJ2-3
v_gene: TRBV27
CDR3nt: TGTGCCAGCAGTACCTCCCCCCCTGAGCCTAGCACAGATACGCAGTATTTT
CDR3aa: CASSTSPPEPSTDTQYF

d_gene: TRBD2
abundance: .
j_gene: TRBJ2-3
v_gene: TRBV5-1
CDR3nt: TGCGCCAGCAGCTTTCCCGGGACTAGCGGATTAGATACGCAGTATTTT
CDR3aa: CASSFPGTSGLDTQYF

d_gene: .
abundance: once
j_gene: TRBJ2-1
v_gene: TRBV5-8
CDR3nt: TGTGCCAGCAGCTTGATGGTGGGGGCGCAGAGCGGCTCCTACAATGAGCAGTTCTTC
CDR3aa: CASSLMVGAQSGSYNEQFF

d_gene: .
abundance: .
j_gene: TRBJ1-2
v_gene: TRBV28
CDR3nt: TGTGCCAGCAGTAGCGGGATCCTCTATGGCTACACCTTC
CDR3aa: CASSSGILYGYTF

d_gene: TRBD2
abundance: .
j_gene: TRBJ2-2
v_gene: TRBV28
CDR3nt: TGTGCCAGCAGTTTCCCCAGCGGGAGGGCCCTCGGCGGGGAGCTGTTTTTT
CDR3aa: CASSFPSGRALGGELFF

d_gene: TRBD1
abundance: .
j_gene: TRBJ2-7
v_gene: TRBV3-1/TRBV3-2
CDR3nt: TGTGCCAGCAGCGACAGGGCCCCTACAGAGCAGTACTTC
CDR3aa: CASSDRAPTEQYF

d_gene: .
abundance: .
j_gene: TRBJ1-3
v_gene: TRBV6-1
CDR3nt: TGTGCCAGCAGTGAAGCGGGGGGGGGCACCATATATTTT
CDR3aa: CASSEAGGGTIYF

d_gene: .
abundance: .
j_gene: TRBJ1-5
v_gene: TRBV5-4
CDR3nt: TGTGCCAGCAGTCCCGGTCCTAGCAATCAGCCCCAGCATTTT
CDR3aa: CASSPGPSNQPQHF

d_gene: TRBD2
abundance: .
j_gene: TRBJ2-1
v_gene: TRBV7-9
CDR3nt: TGTGCCAGCAGCCCAGCGGGAGATGAGCAGTTCTTC
CDR3aa: CASSPAGDEQFF

d_gene: .
abundance: .
j_gene: TRBJ1-1
v_gene: TRBV5-4
CDR3nt: TGTGCCAGCAGGCGGGGGTCGGATGGTAGCGAAGCTTTCTTT
CDR3aa: CASRRGSDGSEAFF

d_gene: TRBD1
abundance: once
j_gene: TRBJ1-1
v_gene: TRBV5-1
CDR3nt: TGCGCCAGCAGTTCGGGACAGCAATTCACTGAAGCTTTCTTT
CDR3aa: CASSSGQQFTEAFF

d_gene: TRBD2
abundance: .
j_gene: TRBJ2-7
v_gene: TRBV18
CDR3nt: TGTGCCAGCTCAAAAACCGGGACTAGCCTATCCGAGCAGTACTTC
CDR3aa: CASSKTGTSLSEQYF

d_gene: .
abundance: .
j_gene: TRBJ1-1
v_gene: TRBV6-6
CDR3nt: TGTGCCAGCAACGCCCAGGGGTGGGCTTTCTTT
CDR3aa: CASNAQGWAFF

d_gene: TRBD1
abundance: .
j_gene: TRBJ1-2
v_gene: TRBV27
CDR3nt: TGTGCCAGCAGTAGGGACAGTAACTATGGCTACACCTTC
CDR3aa: CASSRDSNYGYTF

d_gene: .
abundance: .
j_gene: TRBJ2-5
v_gene: TRBV18
CDR3nt: TGTGCCAGCTCACCGACAGGTCCGGGTGTTGGGACCCAGTACTTC
CDR3aa: CASSPTGPGVGTQYF

d_gene: TRBD1
abundance: .
j_gene: TRBJ1-5
v_gene: TRBV28
CDR3nt: TGTGCCAGCAGACCGACAGGGGGTTTTTATCAGCCCCAGCATTTT
CDR3aa: CASRPTGGFYQPQHF

d_gene: TRBD1
abundance: once
j_gene: TRBJ1-4
v_gene: TRBV30
CDR3nt: TGTGCCTGGAGTATAGCAGGGACAGGGGAGAATGAAAAACTGTTTTTT
CDR3aa: CAWSIAGTGENEKLFF

d_gene: .
abundance: .
j_gene: TRBJ2-1
v_gene: TRBV5-1
CDR3nt: TGCGCCAGCAGCTTGGATCAGGGGATAAACAATGAGCAGTTCTTC
CDR3aa: CASSLDQGINNEQFF

d_gene: TRBD2
abundance: few
j_gene: TRBJ2-1
v_gene: TRBV5-1
CDR3nt: TGCGCCAGCAGTGAGGGACTAGCGGGATACAATGAGCAGTTCTTC
CDR3aa: CASSEGLAGYNEQFF

d_gene: TRBD1
abundance: .
j_gene: TRBJ1-2
v_gene: TRBV19
CDR3nt: TGTGCCAGTAGTCCGGGACAGGGGGCGTTTGGTGGCTACACCTTC
CDR3aa: CASSPGQGAFGGYTF